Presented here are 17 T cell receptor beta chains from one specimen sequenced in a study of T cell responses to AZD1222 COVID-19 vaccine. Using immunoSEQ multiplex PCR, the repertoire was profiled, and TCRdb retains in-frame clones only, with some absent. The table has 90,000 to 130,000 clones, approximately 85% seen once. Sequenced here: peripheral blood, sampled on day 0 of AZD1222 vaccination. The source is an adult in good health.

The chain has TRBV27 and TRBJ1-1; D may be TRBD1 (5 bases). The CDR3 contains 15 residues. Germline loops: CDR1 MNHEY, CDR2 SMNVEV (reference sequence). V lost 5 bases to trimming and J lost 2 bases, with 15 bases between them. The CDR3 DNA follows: TGTGCCAGCAGTAGCGCAGGGACCCTCAACACTGAAGCTTTCTTT. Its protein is CASSSAGTLNTEAFF.

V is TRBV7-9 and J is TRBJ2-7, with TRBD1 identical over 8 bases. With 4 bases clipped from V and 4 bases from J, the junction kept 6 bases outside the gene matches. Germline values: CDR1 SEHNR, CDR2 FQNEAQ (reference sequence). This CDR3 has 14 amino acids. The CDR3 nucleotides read TGTGCCAGCAGCTCAGACCGGACAGGGTACGAGCAGTACTTC. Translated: CASSSDRTGYEQYF.

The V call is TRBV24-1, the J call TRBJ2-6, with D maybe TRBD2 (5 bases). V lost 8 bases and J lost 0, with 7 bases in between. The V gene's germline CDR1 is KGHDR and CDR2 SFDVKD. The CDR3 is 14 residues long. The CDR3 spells CATTGSSGANVLTF. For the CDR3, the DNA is TGTGCCACCACGGGGAGCTCTGGGGCCAACGTCCTGACTTTC.

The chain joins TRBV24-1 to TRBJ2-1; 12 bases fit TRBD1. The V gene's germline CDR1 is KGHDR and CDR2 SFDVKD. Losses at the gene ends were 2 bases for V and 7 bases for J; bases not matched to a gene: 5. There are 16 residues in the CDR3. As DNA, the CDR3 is TGTGCCACCAGTGATTCCGGGACAGGGGGCCTGAATGAGCAGTTCTTC. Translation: CATSDSGTGGLNEQFF.

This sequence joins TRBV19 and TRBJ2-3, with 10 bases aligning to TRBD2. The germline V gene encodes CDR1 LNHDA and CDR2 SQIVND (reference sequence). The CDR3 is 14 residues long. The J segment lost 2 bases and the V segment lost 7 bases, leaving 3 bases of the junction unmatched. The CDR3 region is CASNLAGATDTQYF. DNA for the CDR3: TGTGCCAGTAATCTAGCGGGGGCCACAGATACGCAGTATTTT.

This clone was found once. The CDR3 DNA reads TGCGCCAGCAGCTTGACAGGGGAGAACACTGAAGCTTTCTTT. Translating it yields CASSLTGENTEAFF. This chain uses TRBV5-1 with TRBJ1-1; 7 bases align to TRBD1. The CDR3 is made up of 14 amino acids. V dropped 1 base and J dropped 1; count of bases not matched to a gene: 1. CDR1 and CDR2 from the germline V gene are SGHRS and YFSETQ.

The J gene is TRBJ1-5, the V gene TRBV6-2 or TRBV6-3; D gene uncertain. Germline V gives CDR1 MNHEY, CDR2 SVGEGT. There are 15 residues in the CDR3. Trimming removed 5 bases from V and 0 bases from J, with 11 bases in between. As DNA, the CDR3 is TGTGCCAGCAGTAAGATGGTTAATAGCAATCAGCCCCAGCATTTT. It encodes CASSKMVNSNQPQHF.

The CDR3 nucleotides are TGCGCCAGCAGCTTACAGGGATCCGGGGAGCTGTTTTTT. Translation gives CASSLQGSGELFF. The chain carries TRBV5-1 and TRBJ2-2; maybe TRBD1 (6 bases). V dropped 2 bases and J dropped 6 bases, with 8 bases sitting between them. Germline CDR1 and CDR2: SGHRS and YFSETQ. The CDR3 consists of 13 residues.

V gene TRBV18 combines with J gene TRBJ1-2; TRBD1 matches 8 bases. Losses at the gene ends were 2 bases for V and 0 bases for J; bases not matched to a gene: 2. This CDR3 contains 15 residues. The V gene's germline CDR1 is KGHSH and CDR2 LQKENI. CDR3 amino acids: CASSPEGQANYGYTF. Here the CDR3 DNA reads TGTGCCAGCTCACCAGAGGGACAGGCTAACTATGGCTACACCTTC.

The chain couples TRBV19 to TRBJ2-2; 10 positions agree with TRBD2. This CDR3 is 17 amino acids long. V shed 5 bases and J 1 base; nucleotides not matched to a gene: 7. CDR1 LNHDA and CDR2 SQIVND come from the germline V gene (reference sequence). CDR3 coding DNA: TGTGCCAGTAGTGGCCTAGCGGGAGTGTGGAACACCGGGGAGCTGTTTTTT. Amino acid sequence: CASSGLAGVWNTGELFF.

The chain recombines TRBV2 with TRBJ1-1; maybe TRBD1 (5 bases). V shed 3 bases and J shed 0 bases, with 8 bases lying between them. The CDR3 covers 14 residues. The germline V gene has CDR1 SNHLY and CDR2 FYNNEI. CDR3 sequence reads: CASSEVTVNTEAFF. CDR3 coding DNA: TGTGCCAGCAGTGAGGTGACAGTGAACACTGAAGCTTTCTTT.

CDR3 bases: TGTGCCAGCAGTTTTGTAAGTGGGACAGGGGGCGGATATAGCAATCAGCCCCAGCATTTT. Translating gives CASSFVSGTGGGYSNQPQHF. V usage is TRBV28 and J usage is TRBJ1-5; 12 bases fit TRBD1. CDR3 size: 20 residues. CDR1 is MDHEN and CDR2 is SYDVKM in the germline V gene. With 3 bases clipped from V and 0 bases from J, the junction kept 12 bases outside the gene matches.

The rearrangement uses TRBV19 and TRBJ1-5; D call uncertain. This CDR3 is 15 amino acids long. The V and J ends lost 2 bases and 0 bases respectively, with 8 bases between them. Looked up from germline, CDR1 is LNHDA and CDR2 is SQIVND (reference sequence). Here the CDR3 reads CASSITRISNQPQHF. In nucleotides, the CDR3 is TGTGCCAGTAGTATAACCCGGATTAGCAATCAGCCCCAGCATTTT.

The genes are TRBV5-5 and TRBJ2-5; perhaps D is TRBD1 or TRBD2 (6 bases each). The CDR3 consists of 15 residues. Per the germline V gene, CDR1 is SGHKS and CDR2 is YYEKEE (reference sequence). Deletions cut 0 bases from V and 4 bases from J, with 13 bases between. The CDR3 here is CASSLEGRGRETQYF. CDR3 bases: TGTGCCAGCAGCTTGGAAGGCCGGGGGCGAGAGACCCAGTACTTC.

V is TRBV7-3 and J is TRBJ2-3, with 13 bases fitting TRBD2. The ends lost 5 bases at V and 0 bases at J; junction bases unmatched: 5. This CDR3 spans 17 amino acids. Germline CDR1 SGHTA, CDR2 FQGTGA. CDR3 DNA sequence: TGTGCCAGCAGCAAGGGACTAGCGGGGCCTAGCACAGATACGCAGTATTTT. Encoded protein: CASSKGLAGPSTDTQYF.

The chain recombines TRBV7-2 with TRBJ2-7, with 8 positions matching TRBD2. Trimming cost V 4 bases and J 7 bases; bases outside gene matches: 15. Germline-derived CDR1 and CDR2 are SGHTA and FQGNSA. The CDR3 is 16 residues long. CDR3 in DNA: TGTGCCAGCAGCTCGCGTCCGGGACTAGGCGTGCGGGAGCAGTACTTC. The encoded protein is CASSSRPGLGVREQYF. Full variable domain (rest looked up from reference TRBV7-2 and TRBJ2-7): GAGVSQSPSNKVTEKGKDVELRCDPISGHTALYWYRQSLGQGLEFLIYFQGNSAPDKSGLPSDRFSAERTGGSVSTLTIQRTQQEDSAVYLCASSSRPGLGVREQYFGPGTRLTVT.

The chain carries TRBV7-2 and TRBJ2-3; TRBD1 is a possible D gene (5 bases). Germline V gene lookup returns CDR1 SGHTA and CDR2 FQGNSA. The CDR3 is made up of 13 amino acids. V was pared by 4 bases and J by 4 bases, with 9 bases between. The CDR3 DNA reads TGTGCCAGCAGCTACCTGGGGCCAGATACGCAGTATTTT. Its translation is CASSYLGPDTQYF.